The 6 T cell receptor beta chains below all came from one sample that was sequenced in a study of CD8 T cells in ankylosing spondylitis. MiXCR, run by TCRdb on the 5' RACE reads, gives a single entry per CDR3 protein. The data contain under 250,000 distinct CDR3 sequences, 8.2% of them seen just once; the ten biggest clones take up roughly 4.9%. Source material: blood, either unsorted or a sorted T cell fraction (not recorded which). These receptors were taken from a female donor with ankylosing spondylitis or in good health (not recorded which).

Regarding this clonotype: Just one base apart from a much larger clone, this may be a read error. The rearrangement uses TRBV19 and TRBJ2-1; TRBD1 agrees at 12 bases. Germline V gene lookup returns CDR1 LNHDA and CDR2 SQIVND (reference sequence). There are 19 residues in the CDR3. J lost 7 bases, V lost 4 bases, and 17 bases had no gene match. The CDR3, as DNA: TGTGCCAGTAGTACCCAGACGAGATTTGCGGGACAGGGGGCGAATGAGCAGTTCTTC. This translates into CASSTQTRFAGQGANEQFF. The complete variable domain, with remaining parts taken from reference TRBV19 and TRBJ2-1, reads DGGITQSPKYLFRKEGQNVTLSCEQNLNHDAMYWYRQDPGQGLRLIYYSQIVNDFQKGDIAEGYSVSREKKESFPLTVTSAQKNPTAFYLCASSTQTRFAGQGANEQFFGPGTRLTVL.

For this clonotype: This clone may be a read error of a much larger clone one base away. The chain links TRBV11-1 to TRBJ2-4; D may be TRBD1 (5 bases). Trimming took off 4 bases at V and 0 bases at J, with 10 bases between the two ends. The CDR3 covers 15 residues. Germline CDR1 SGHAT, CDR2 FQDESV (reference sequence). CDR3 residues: CASSSQGLAKNIQYF. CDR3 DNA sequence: TGTGCCAGCAGCTCGCAGGGATTAGCCAAAAACATTCAGTACTTC.

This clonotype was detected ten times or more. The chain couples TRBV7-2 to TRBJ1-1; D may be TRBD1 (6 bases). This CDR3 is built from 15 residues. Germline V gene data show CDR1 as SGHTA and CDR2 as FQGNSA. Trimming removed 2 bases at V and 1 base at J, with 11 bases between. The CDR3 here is CASSLNRQANTEAFF. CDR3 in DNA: TGTGCCAGCAGCTTAAATAGACAGGCGAACACTGAAGCTTTCTTT.

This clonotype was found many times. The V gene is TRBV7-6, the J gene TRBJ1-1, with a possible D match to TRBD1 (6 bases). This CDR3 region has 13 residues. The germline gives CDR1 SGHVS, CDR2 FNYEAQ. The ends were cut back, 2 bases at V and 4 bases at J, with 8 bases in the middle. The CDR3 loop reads CASSLRGATEAFF. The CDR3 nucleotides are TGTGCCAGCAGCTTACGGGGGGCCACTGAAGCTTTCTTT.

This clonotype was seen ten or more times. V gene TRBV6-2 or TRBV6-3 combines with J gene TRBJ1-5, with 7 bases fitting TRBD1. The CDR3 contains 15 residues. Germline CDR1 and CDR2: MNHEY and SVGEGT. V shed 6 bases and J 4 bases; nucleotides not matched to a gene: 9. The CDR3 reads CASSYLWDSNQPQHF. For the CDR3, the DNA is TGTGCCAGCAGCTACCTATGGGACAGTAATCAGCCCCAGCATTTT.

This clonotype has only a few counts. CDR3 sequence reads: CASSFRAGGYNEQFF. CDR3 DNA sequence: TGTGCCAGCAGTTTTAGGGCGGGAGGGTACAATGAGCAGTTCTTC. The V and J genes are TRBV12-3 or TRBV12-4 and TRBJ2-1; 9 positions match TRBD2. This CDR3 is built from 15 residues. After removal of 3 bases from V and 4 bases from J, the junction contained 4 bases not matched to a gene.